This TCR beta chain appears in the sequencing data of a study of blood T cells in healthy people across ages. Germline V gene lookup returns CDR1 SEHNR and CDR2 FQNEAQ (reference sequence). V trimming: 5 bases; J trimming: 2 bases; junction bases outside the gene matches: 20. CDR3 length equals 20 residues. Using a J-beta primer mix together with a sample-barcoded 5' primer, a second PCR was run for roughly 6 to 11 cycles. TCRdb recomputed calls from the 5' RACE reads with MiXCR, one row per CDR3 protein. The sample lists hundreds of thousands of distinct CDR3 sequences; 55% to 75% were seen once. Each sample provided at least 6 micrograms of extracted total RNA.

Sequences were obtained from blood. This sequence was found in a man aged 25-45 years in good health. The chain is built from TRBV7-9 and TRBJ1-2; the match to TRBD1 covers 10 bases. This CDR3 is CASSPPTGLSGTGVNYGYTF. The CDR3 DNA reads TGTGCCAGCAGCCCACCGACCGGGTTGTCCGGGACAGGGGTGAACTATGGCTACACCTTC.